A single sample gave rise to the 21 T cell receptor beta chains below, sequenced in a study of CD8+CD57+ T cells in acquired aplastic anemia. Sequencing was done on patients that had shown CD8+CD57+ cell expansion by flow cytometry. Both TCR beta VDJ combination and CDR3 sequence profiling were carried out. Genomic DNA was the template for this profiling. TCRdb redid the calling of the reads with MiXCR, one entry per CDR3 protein. The sample holds roughly 200,000 distinct CDR3 sequences, roughly 65% seen once. The sequencing sample was made of sorted CD4+, CD8+, or CD8+CD57+ T cells (not recorded which) from PBMCs. Receptor source: a human donor with aplastic anemia.

This clonotype was detected many times. The V call is TRBV9, the J call TRBJ1-2; TRBD1 is a possible D gene (6 bases). Between the trimmed V and J ends, which lost 3 bases and 2 bases, there was a span of 14 bases. The CDR3 length is 15 residues. Germline CDR1 reads SGDLS; CDR2 reads YYNGEE. CDR3 in DNA: TGTGCCAGCAGCGCAGTAACAGGGTCCAACTATGGCTACACCTTC. Translated, it gives CASSAVTGSNYGYTF.

The sample holds many counts of this clonotype. The genes are TRBV7-9 and TRBJ2-7; D call uncertain. V was trimmed by 2 bases and J by 1 base, leaving 9 bases between them. The CDR3 is made up of 14 amino acids. CDR1 and CDR2 from the germline V gene are SEHNR and FQNEAQ (reference sequence). CDR3 sequence: CASSLFPDSYEQYF. The CDR3 nucleotides read TGTGCCAGCAGCTTATTTCCAGATTCCTACGAGCAGTACTTC.

This clonotype was found a few times. This chain joins TRBV20-1 and TRBJ2-7, with D possibly being TRBD2 (6 bases). CDR3 length: 14 amino acids. V lost 2 bases and J lost 3, with 14 bases in between. CDR1 and CDR2 (germline): DFQATT, SNEGSKA (reference sequence). CDR3 nucleotides: TGCAGTGCTAGACCAGGTCAGGGAGGCTACGAGCAGTACTTC. This encodes CSARPGQGGYEQYF.

This clonotype was detected only once. The V gene is TRBV15, the J gene TRBJ2-1; maybe TRBD2 (5 bases). The V end lost 0 bases, the J end lost 6 bases, and 12 bases lay between the germline ends. This CDR3 spans 15 amino acids. In germline, CDR1 is LNHNV, CDR2 YYDKDF (reference sequence). The CDR3 coding sequence is TGTGCCACCAGCAGAGATGCCCCGGGGTCCAATGAGCAGTTCTTC. Translated: CATSRDAPGSNEQFF.

The gene calls are TRBV20-1 and TRBJ2-2; 11 nucleotides align to TRBD2. After removal of 7 bases from V and 4 bases from J, the junction contained 5 bases not matched to a gene. The CDR3 consists of 14 residues. Germline CDR1 DFQATT, CDR2 SNEGSKA (reference sequence). The CDR3 nucleotides are TGCAGTGTAACCGGACTAGCGGGCACCGGGGAGCTGTTTTTT. Translating gives CSVTGLAGTGELFF.

This rearrangement joins TRBV20-1 to TRBJ1-3; the match to TRBD1 covers 7 bases. The CDR3 extends over 18 amino acids. Germline CDR1 DFQATT, CDR2 SNEGSKA (reference sequence). V lost 4 bases and J lost 0; bases outside the gene matches: 15. CDR3 DNA: TGCAGTGCTAAGAATCCCGAACCGACAGGGAACTCTGGAAACACCATATATTTT. This codes for CSAKNPEPTGNSGNTIYF.

CDR3 sequence (DNA): TGCAGTGCTGACAGGGCTCAGACCCAGTACTTC. It codes for CSADRAQTQYF. This chain links TRBV20-1 with TRBJ2-5; 7 bases match TRBD1. The CDR3 is made up of 11 amino acids. CDR1 is DFQATT, CDR2 SNEGSKA, per germline (reference sequence). After removal of 5 bases from V and 6 bases from J, the junction contained 3 bases not matched to a gene.

The chain has TRBV2 and TRBJ1-2; the D gene is possibly TRBD1 (6 bases). Deletions cut 8 bases from V and 8 bases from J, with 15 bases between. Germline loops: CDR1 SNHLY, CDR2 FYNNEI. The CDR3 extends over 12 amino acids. The CDR3 DNA follows: TGTGCCAGCTTACCAGGGGTGGTAGGCTACACCTTC. Residues: CASLPGVVGYTF.

This clonotype has a count of ten or more. The chain joins TRBV10-3 to TRBJ2-1; D is perhaps TRBD1 (6 bases). Trimming took 2 bases from V and 0 from J, leaving 8 bases between them. CDR1 and CDR2 (germline): ENHRY, SYGVKD. This CDR3 contains 15 residues. CDR3 amino acids: CAISEDRSSYNEQFF. CDR3 nucleotide sequence: TGTGCCATCAGTGAGGACAGGAGCTCCTACAATGAGCAGTTCTTC.

V is TRBV24-1 and J is TRBJ1-4; 7 nucleotides match TRBD1. Trimming removed 7 bases from V and 8 bases from J; junction bases left unmatched: 9. The germline gives CDR1 KGHDR, CDR2 SFDVKD. CDR3 size: 14 residues. Here the CDR3 reads CATRLPGQKEKLFF. CDR3 nucleotide sequence: TGTGCCACCAGGCTACCGGGACAGAAAGAAAAACTGTTTTTT.

V and J are TRBV7-9 and TRBJ2-5, with D unresolved. V was shortened by 3 bases and J by 5 bases, with 7 bases between the two germline ends. The CDR3 has 12 residues. The germline V gene has CDR1 SEHNR and CDR2 FQNEAQ (reference sequence). The CDR3 here is CASSFVRETQYF. Here the CDR3 DNA reads TGTGCCAGCAGCTTTGTCCGGGAGACCCAGTACTTC.

At least ten counts were recorded for this clonotype. The genes are TRBV7-9 and TRBJ1-6, with TRBD1 matching 9 bases. Germline CDR1 is SEHNR and CDR2 is FQNEAQ (reference sequence). This CDR3 spans 17 amino acids. The V segment lost 5 bases and the J segment 10 bases; nucleotides outside the gene matches: 15. CDR3: CASSHPFRDRVQSPLHF. The DNA of the CDR3 is TGTGCCAGCAGCCACCCCTTCCGGGACAGGGTACAGTCACCCCTCCACTTT. Supplemented by reference TRBV7-9 and TRBJ1-6, the full variable domain reads DTGVSQNPRHKITKRGQNVTFRCDPISEHNRLYWYRQTLGQGPEFLTYFQNEAQLEKSRLLSDRFSAERPKGSFSTLEIQRTEQGDSAMYLCASSHPFRDRVQSPLHFGNGTRLTVT.

V gene TRBV2 combines with J gene TRBJ2-7; weak D call: TRBD1 (5 bases). Germline V gene sequence: CDR1 SNHLY, CDR2 FYNNEI. The V end was cut by 0 bases, the J end by 3 bases, with 6 bases between. CDR3 length: 13 residues. The CDR3 coding sequence is TGTGCCAGCAGTGAAGCAGGGGACTACGAGCAGTACTTC. Translation: CASSEAGDYEQYF. Variable domain in full (rest from reference TRBV2 and TRBJ2-7): EPEVTQTPSHQVTQMGQEVILRCVPISNHLYFYWYRQILGQKVEFLVSFYNNEISEKSEIFDDQFSVERPDGSNFTLKIRSTKLEDSAMYFCASSEAGDYEQYFGPGTRLTVT.

The rearrangement links TRBV10-1 to TRBJ2-7, with D perhaps matching TRBD1 (6 bases). The V gene's germline CDR1 is WNHNN and CDR2 SYGVQD (reference sequence). The CDR3 runs to 11 residues. V was pared by 3 bases and J by 8 bases, with 8 bases between. The CDR3 region is CASSDQGKQYF. The CDR3 DNA sequence: TGCGCCAGCAGTGATCAGGGGAAGCAGTACTTC.

J is TRBJ2-7 and V is TRBV6-5; TRBD2 aligns across 7 bases. The CDR3 extends over 14 amino acids. Trimming took 8 bases from V and 9 from J; bases not matched to a gene: 16. CDR1 is MNHEY and CDR2 is SVGAGI in the germline V gene. This chain's CDR3 is CASGRDYTQAGQYF. The CDR3 DNA is TGTGCCAGCGGCCGGGACTACACCCAAGCGGGGCAGTACTTC.

The chain recombines TRBV7-9 with TRBJ2-7; weak D call: TRBD1 (5 bases). The germline V and J ends were trimmed by 1 base and 5 bases, with 12 bases remaining between them. Germline CDR1 reads SEHNR; CDR2 reads FQNEAQ (reference sequence). This CDR3 is built from 14 residues. Here the CDR3 reads CASSLVAGFNEQYF. The DNA of the CDR3 is TGTGCCAGCAGCTTAGTTGCAGGGTTCAACGAGCAGTACTTC.

This clonotype was picked up a small number of times. The J gene is TRBJ2-5, the V gene TRBV6-2 or TRBV6-3, with unresolved D. From germline, CDR1 is MNHEY and CDR2 SVGEGT. Trimming cost V 4 bases and J 1 base, with 16 bases left between them. The CDR3 extends over 16 amino acids. For the CDR3, the DNA is TGTGCCAGCAGTTCCCACCCCCGACGGGCCCAAGAGACCCAGTACTTC. It encodes CASSSHPRRAQETQYF.

Points on this clonotype: Compared with germline, one end of the junction differs, possibly owing to a read error. The gene calls are TRBV7-6 and TRBJ2-7; a possible D gene is TRBD1 (6 bases). The CDR3 sequence is 15 residues long. The germline V gene has CDR1 SGHVS and CDR2 FNYEAQ. CDR3 sequence reads: CASSLARDRFYEQYF. The CDR3 nucleotides are TGCGCCAGCAGCTTAGCGAGAGACAGGTTTTACGAGCAGTACTTC.

The chain is built from TRBV9 and TRBJ1-2; 8 nucleotides align to TRBD1. This CDR3 has 13 residues. Germline trimming cut 0 bases from V and 8 bases from J; bases unmatched to any gene: 3. Per germline, CDR1 SGDLS and CDR2 YYNGEE. In DNA, the CDR3 is TGTGCCAGCAGCGTAGTGACAGGGGAAGGCTACACCTTC. This gives the protein CASSVVTGEGYTF. Supplemented by reference TRBV9 and TRBJ1-2, the full variable domain reads DSGVTQTPKHLITATGQRVTLRCSPRSGDLSVYWYQQSLDQGLQFLIQYYNGEERAKGNILERFSAQQFPDLHSELNLSSLELGDSALYFCASSVVTGEGYTFGSGTRLTVV.

This sequence joins TRBV10-3 and TRBJ1-2, with D tentatively TRBD1 (5 bases). V gave up 8 bases and J gave up 2 bases, with 12 bases separating them. The CDR3 totals 13 residues. Germline loops: CDR1 ENHRY, CDR2 SYGVKD. Here the CDR3 reads CAIFGGTNYGYTF. CDR3 sequence (DNA): TGTGCCATCTTCGGGGGGACCAACTATGGCTACACCTTC.

CDR3 in amino acids: CASRADSKANYGYTF. The CDR3 DNA reads TGTGCCAGCAGGGCTGACAGTAAAGCTAACTATGGCTACACCTTC. The J gene is TRBJ1-2, the V gene TRBV12-3 or TRBV12-4; tentatively, D is TRBD1 (5 bases). This CDR3 spans 15 amino acids. The V end was cut by 6 bases, the J end by 0 bases, with 14 bases between.